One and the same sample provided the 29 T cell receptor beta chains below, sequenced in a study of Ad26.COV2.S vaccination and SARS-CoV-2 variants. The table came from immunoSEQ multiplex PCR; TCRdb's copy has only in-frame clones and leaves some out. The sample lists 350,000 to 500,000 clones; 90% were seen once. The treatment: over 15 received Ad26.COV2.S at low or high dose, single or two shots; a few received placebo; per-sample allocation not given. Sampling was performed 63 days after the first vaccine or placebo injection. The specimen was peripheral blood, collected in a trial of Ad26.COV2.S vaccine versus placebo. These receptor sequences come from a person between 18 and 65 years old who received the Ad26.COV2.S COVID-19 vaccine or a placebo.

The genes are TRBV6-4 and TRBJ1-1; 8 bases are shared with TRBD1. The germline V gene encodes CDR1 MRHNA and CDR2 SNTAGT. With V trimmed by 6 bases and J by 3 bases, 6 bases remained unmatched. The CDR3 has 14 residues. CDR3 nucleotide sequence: TGTGCCAGCAGAAGACAGGGGTGGGACACTGAAGCTTTCTTT. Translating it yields CASRRQGWDTEAFF.

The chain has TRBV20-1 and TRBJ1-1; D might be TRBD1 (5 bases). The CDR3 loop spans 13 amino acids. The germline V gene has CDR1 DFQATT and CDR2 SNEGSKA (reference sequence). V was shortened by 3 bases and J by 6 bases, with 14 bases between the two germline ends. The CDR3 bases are TGCAGTGCTAGTGAGGACATATTGGCTGAAGCTTTCTTT. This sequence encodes CSASEDILAEAFF.

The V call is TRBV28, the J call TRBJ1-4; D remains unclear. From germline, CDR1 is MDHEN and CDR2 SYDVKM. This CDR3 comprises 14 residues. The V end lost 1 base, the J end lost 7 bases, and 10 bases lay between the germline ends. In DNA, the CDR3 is TGTGCCAGCAGTTTATTCGGCCAACTTGAAAAACTGTTTTTT. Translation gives CASSLFGQLEKLFF.

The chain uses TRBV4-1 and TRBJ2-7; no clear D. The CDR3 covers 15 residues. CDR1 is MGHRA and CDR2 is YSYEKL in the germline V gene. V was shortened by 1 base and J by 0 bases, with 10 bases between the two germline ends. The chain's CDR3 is CASSQGGSFSYEQYF. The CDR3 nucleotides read TGCGCCAGCAGCCAAGGTGGGTCTTTCTCCTACGAGCAGTACTTC.

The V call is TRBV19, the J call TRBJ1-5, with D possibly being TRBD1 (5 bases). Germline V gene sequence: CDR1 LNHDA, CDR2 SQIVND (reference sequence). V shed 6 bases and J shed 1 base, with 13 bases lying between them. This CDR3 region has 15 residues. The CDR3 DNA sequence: TGTGCCAGTAGCACTATTCGGGGCAGCAATCAGCCCCAGCATTTT. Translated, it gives CASSTIRGSNQPQHF. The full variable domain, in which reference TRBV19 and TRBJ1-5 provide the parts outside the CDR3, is DGGITQSPKYLFRKEGQNVTLSCEQNLNHDAMYWYRQDPGQGLRLIYYSQIVNDFQKGDIAEGYSVSREKKESFPLTVTSAQKNPTAFYLCASSTIRGSNQPQHFGDGTRLSIL.

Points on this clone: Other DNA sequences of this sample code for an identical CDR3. The CDR3 coding sequence is TGTGCCAGCAGTGGCTCCTACGAGCAGTACTTC. This codes for CASSGSYEQYF. The chain is built from TRBV2 and TRBJ2-7, with unresolved D. In germline, CDR1 is SNHLY, CDR2 FYNNEI. This CDR3 comprises 11 residues. The ends were cut back, 4 bases at V and 0 bases at J, with 1 base in the middle.

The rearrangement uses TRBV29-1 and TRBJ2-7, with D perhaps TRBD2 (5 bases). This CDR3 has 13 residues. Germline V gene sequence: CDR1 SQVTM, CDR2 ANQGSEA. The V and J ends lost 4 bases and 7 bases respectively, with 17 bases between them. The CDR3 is CSVVVSGFWEQYF. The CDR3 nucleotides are TGCAGCGTTGTAGTCAGCGGTTTCTGGGAGCAGTACTTC.

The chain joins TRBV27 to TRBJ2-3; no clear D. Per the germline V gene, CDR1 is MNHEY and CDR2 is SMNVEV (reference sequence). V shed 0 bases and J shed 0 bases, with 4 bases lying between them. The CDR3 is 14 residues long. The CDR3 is CASSLSDSTDTQYF. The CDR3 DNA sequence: TGTGCCAGCAGTTTATCGGACAGCACAGATACGCAGTATTTT.

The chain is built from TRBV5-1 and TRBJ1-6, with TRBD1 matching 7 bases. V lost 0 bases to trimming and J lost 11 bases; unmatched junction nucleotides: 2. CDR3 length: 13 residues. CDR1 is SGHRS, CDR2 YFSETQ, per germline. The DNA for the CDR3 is TGCGCCAGCAGCTTGGGACAGGGAGCACCCCTCCACTTT. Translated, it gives CASSLGQGAPLHF.

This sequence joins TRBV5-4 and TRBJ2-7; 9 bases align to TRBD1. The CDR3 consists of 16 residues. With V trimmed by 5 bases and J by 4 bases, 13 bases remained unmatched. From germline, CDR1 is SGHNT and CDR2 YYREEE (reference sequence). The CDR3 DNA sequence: TGTGCCAGCAGTTATCCGGGACAGGGCACGGGGTACGAGCAGTACTTC. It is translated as CASSYPGQGTGYEQYF.

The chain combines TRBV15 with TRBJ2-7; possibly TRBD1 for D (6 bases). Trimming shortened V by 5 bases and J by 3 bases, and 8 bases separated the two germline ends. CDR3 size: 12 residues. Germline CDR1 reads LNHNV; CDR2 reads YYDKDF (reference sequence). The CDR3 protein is CATSLDSYEQYF. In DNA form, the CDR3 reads TGTGCCACCAGCCTGGACAGCTACGAGCAGTACTTC.

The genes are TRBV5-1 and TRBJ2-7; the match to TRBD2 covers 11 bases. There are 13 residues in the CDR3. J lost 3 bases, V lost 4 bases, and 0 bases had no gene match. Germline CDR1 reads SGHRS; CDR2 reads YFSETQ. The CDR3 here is CASSGTSGYEQYF. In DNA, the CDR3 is TGCGCCAGCAGCGGGACTAGCGGCTACGAGCAGTACTTC.

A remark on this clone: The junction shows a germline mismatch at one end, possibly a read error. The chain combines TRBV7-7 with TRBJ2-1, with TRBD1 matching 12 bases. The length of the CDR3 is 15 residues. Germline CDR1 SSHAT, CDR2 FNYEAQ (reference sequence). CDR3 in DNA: TGTGCTAGCAGCAGGGGACAGGGGGCTGGCAATGAGCAGTTCTTC. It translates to CASSRGQGAGNEQFF.

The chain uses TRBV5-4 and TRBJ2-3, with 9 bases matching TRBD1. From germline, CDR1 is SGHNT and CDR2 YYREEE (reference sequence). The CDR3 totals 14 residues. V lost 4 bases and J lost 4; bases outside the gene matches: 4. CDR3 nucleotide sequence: TGTGCCAGCAGCGCGACAGGGGGATCAGATACGCAGTATTTT. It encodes CASSATGGSDTQYF.

CDR3 DNA: TGTGCCAGCAGTGACTTGAGCGCTAGAAATGAGCAGTTCTTC. Its translation is CASSDLSARNEQFF. The J gene is TRBJ2-1, the V gene TRBV27, with D uncertain. The length of the CDR3 is 14 residues. CDR1 and CDR2 (germline): MNHEY, SMNVEV (reference sequence). Trimming pared 5 bases from V and 7 bases from J, leaving 15 bases between.

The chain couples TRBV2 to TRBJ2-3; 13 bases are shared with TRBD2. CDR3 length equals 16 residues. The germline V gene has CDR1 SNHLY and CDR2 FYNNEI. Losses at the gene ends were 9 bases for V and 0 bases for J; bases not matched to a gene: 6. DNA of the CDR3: TGTGCCAGAGGGGGGACTAGCGGGACGAGCACAGATACGCAGTATTTT. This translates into CARGGTSGTSTDTQYF.

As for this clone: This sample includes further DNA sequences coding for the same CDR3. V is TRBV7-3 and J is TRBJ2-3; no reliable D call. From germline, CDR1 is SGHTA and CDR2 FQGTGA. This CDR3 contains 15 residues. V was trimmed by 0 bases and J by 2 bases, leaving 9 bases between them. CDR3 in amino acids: CASSLTGSHTDTQYF. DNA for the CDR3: TGTGCCAGCAGCTTAACGGGCAGCCACACAGATACGCAGTATTTT.

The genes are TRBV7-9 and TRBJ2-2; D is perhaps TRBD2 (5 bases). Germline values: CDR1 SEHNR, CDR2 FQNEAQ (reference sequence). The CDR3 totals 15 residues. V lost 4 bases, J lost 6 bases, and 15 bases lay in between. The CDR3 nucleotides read TGTGCCAGCAGCTCACCCCTACGGCGGGCCGGGGAGCTGTTTTTT. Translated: CASSSPLRRAGELFF.

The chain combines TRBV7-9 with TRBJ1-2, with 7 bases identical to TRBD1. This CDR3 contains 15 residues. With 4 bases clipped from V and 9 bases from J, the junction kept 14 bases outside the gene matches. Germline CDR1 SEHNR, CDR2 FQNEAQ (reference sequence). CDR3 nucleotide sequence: TGTGCCAGCAGCTCCGGGGGCAGACAGGGAATTCGCTACACCTTC. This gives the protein CASSSGGRQGIRYTF.

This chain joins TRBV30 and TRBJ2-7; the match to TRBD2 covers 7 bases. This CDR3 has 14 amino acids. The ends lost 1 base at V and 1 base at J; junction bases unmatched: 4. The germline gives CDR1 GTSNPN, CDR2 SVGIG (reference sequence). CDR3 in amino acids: CAWSDGGSSYEQYF. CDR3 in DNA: TGTGCCTGGAGTGACGGCGGGAGTTCCTACGAGCAGTACTTC.

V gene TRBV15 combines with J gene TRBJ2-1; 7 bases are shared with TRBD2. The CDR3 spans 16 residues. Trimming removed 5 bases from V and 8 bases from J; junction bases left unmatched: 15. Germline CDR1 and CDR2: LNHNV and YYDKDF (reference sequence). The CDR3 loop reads CATSPTPFPGGDEQFF. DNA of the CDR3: TGTGCCACCAGCCCGACACCGTTTCCGGGAGGCGATGAGCAGTTCTTC.

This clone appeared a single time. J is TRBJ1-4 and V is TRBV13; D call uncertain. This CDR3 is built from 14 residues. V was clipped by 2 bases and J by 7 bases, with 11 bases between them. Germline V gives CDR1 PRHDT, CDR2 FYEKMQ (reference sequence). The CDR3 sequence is CASSLRGAVEKLFF. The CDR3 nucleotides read TGTGCCAGCAGCTTACGGGGAGCGGTTGAAAAACTGTTTTTT.

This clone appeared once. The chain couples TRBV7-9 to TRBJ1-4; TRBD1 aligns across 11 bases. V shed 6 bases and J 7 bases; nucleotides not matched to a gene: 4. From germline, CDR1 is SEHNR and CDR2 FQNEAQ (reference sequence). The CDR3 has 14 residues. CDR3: CASSTGTGGEKLFF. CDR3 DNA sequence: TGTGCCAGCAGTACGGGGACAGGGGGTGAAAAACTGTTTTTT.

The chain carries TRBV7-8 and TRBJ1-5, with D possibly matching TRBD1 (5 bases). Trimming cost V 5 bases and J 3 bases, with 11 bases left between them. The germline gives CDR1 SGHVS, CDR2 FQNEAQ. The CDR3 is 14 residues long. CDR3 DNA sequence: TGTGCCAGCAGCAATACGGGACCCAATCAGCCCCAGCATTTT. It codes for CASSNTGPNQPQHF.

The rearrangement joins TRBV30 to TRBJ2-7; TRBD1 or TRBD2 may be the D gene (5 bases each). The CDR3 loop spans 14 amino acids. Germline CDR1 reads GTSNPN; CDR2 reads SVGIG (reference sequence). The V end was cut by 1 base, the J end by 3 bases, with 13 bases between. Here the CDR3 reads CAWSGGNLGYEQYF. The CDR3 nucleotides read TGTGCCTGGAGTGGGGGGAATCTAGGCTACGAGCAGTACTTC.

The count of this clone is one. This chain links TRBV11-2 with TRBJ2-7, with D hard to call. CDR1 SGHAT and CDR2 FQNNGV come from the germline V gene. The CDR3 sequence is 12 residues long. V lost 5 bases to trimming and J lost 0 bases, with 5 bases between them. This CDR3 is CASSRSSYEQYF. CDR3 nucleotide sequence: TGTGCCAGCAGCCGTAGCTCCTACGAGCAGTACTTC.

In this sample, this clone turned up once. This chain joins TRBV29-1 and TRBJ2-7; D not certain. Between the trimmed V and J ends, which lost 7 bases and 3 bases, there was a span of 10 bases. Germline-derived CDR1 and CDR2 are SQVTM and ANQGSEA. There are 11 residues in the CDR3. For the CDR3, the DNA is TGCAGCGGCACGTCCGGCTACGAGCAGTACTTC. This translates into CSGTSGYEQYF.

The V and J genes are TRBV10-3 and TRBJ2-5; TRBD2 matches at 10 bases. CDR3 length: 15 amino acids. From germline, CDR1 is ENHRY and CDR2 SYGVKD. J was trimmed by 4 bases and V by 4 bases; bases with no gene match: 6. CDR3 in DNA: TGTGCCATCAGTGTCCAGCGGGAGGGCCGAGAGACCCAGTACTTC. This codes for CAISVQREGRETQYF.

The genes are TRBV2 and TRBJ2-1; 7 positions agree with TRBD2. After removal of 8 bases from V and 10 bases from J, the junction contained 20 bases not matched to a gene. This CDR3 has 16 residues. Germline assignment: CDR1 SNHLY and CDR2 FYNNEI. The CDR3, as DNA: TGTGCCAGCGCTGAATTCCGGGCTAGCGGACTCGGGGAGCAGTTCTTC. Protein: CASAEFRASGLGEQFF. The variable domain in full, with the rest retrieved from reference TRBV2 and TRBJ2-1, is EPEVTQTPSHQVTQMGQEVILRCVPISNHLYFYWYRQILGQKVEFLVSFYNNEISEKSEIFDDQFSVERPDGSNFTLKIRSTKLEDSAMYFCASAEFRASGLGEQFFGPGTRLTVL.